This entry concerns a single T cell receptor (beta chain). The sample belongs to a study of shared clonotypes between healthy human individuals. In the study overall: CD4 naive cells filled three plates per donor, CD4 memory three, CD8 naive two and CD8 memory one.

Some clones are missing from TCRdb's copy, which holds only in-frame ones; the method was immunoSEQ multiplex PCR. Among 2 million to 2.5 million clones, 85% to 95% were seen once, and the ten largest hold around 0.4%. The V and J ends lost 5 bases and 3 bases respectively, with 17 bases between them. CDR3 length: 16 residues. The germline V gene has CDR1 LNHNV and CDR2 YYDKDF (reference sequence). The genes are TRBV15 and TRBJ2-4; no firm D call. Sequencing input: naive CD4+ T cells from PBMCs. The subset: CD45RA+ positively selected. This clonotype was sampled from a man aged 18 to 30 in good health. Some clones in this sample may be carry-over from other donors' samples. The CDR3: CATSRPGSSDKNIQYF. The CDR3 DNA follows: TGTGCCACCAGCCGTCCCGGTTCATCGGACAAAAACATTCAGTACTTC. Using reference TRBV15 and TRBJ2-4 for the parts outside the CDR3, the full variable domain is DAMVIQNPRYQVTQFGKPVTLSCSQTLNHNVMYWYQQKSSQAPKLLFHYYDKDFNNEADTPDNFQSRRPNTSFCFLDIRSPGLGDTAMYLCATSRPGSSDKNIQYFGAGTRLSVL.